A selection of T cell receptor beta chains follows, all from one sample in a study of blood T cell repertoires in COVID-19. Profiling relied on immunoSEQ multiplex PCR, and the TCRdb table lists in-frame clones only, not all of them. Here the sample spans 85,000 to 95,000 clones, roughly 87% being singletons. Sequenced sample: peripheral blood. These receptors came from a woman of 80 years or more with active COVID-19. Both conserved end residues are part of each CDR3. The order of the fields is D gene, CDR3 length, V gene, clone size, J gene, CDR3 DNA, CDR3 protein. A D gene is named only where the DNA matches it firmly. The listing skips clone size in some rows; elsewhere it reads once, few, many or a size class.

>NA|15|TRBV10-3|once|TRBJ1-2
TGTGCCATCAGTGGCCGAGGGGGGGGAGACTATGGCTACACCTTC
CAISGRGGGDYGYTF
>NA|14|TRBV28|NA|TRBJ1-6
TGTGCCAGCAGACTCGGGGGGGGAAGATCACCCCTCCACTTT
CASRLGGGRSPLHF
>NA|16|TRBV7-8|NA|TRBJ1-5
TGTGCCAGCAGCCTCCTTGGGACACTTAGCAATCAGCCCCAGCATTTT
CASSLLGTLSNQPQHF
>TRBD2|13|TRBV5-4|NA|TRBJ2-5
TGTGCCAGCAGTACTAGCGGACAAGAGACCCAGTACTTC
CASSTSGQETQYF
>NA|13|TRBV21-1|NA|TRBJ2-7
TGTGCCACTTCTTTAGCGTTCGCCTACGAGCAGTACTTC
CATSLAFAYEQYF
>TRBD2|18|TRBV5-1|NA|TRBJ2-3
TGCGCCAGCAGCTTGGGAGCCTCGGGACTAGCGCGCACAGATACGCAGTATTTT
CASSLGASGLARTDTQYF
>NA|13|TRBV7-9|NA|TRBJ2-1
TGTGCCAGCAGCTTATTAGGGGCCAATGAGCAGTTCTTC
CASSLLGANEQFF
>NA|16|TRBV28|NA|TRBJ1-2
TGTGCCAGCAGCTTGGGGGGGGGTACTCAGTACTATGGCTACACCTTC
CASSLGGGTQYYGYTF
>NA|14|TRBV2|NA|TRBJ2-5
TGTGCCAGCAGGCAACAGGGTTGGGGGGAGACCCAGTACTTC
CASRQQGWGETQYF
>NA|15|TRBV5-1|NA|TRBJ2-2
TGCGCCAGCAGCTTGTCACCGGGAGAAGCCGGGGAGCTGTTTTTT
CASSLSPGEAGELFF
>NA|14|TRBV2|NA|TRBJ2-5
TGTGCCAGCAGCGATAGCAGGGGGGAAGAGACCCAGTACTTC
CASSDSRGEETQYF
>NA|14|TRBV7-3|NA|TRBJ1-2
TGTGCCAGCAGCTTAAATAGTGGGGCAAGCGGCTACACCTTC
CASSLNSGASGYTF